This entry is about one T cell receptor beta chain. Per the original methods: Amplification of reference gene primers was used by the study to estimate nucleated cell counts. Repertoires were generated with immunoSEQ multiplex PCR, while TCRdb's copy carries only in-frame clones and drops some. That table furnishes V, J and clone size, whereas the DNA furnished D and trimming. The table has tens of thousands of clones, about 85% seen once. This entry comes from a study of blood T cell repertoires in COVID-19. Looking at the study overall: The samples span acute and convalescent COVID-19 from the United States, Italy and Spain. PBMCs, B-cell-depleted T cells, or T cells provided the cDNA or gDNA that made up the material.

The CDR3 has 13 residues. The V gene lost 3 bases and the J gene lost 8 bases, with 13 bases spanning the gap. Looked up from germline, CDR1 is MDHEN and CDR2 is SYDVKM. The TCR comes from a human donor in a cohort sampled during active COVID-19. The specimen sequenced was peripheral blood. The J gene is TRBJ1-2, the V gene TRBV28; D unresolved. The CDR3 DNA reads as TGTGCCAGCAGTTTGAGGCAGTCTTCGGGCTACACCTTC. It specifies CASSLRQSSGYTF.